The entry below describes one TCR beta chain. Only one count was recorded for this clone. The target of this receptor is not known. Base qualities are not provided; no much larger clone lies one nucleotide away. This sample is part of a study of OX40 agonist ivuxolimab in advanced cancers. With respect to the entire study: The costimulatory receptor OX40 (CD134) was targeted by ivuxolimab, a fully human IgG2 agonistic monoclonal antibody. Intravenous ivuxolimab was administered to patients every 2 weeks at six dose levels: 0.01, 0.1, 0.3, 1.5, 3 and 10 mg/kg. Among the roughly 52 dose-escalation patients, roughly 20 had hepatocellular carcinoma, some 15 melanoma, 9 renal cell carcinoma and 9 head and neck cancer. The dose-escalation cohort was about 87% male with a mean age of 60 years, ranging from about 20 to 80. Patients were allowed to have had prior anti-PD-1, anti-PD-L1 or anti-CTLA-4 therapy, and approximately 40% of the dose-escalation patients had previously received checkpoint inhibitors. Partial responses occurred in three dose-escalation patients: two with cutaneous melanoma and one with hepatocellular carcinoma. Peripheral TCRbeta sequencing was intended to test whether TCR sequence diversity was altered and clonal T-cell expansion was caused by ivuxolimab. The paper reports the monotherapy dose-escalation portion (N of about 50 patients) of the phase I ivuxolimab trial. What the authors observed across the whole study: Low levels of normalized T-cell clonal expansion were also seen in some patients who did not respond. At doses from 0.1 to 3.0 mg/kg, clonal expansion was seen in both CD4+ and CD8+ blood T cells between baseline and week 6. The antigen specificity of the peripheral T cells that underwent clonal expansion was not determined. After ivuxolimab, CD8+ T cells had more expanded clones than CD4+ T cells on average. In the 0.1-3.0 mg/kg groups, partial responders had among the lowest normalized peripheral clonal expansion, particularly in CD8+ T cells.

Deletion took 3 bases off V and 0 bases off J, with a span of 15 bases between the germline ends. The CDR3 spans 17 residues, from the cysteine through the phenylalanine. The sequence is cut down to CDR3 DNA, 51 bases in frame from base 1. Sequences LNHDA (CDR1) and SQIVND (CDR2) are obtained from the germline V gene (reference sequence). Patients with a history of autoimmune disease or receiving systemic immunosuppression were excluded from the trial. In every dose cohort, peripheral blood was drawn for TCR sequencing at baseline, cycle 4 day 1, and cycle 7 day 1. Samples were obtained from an open-label, multicenter, first-in-human phase I dose-escalation trial of ivuxolimab. Adults with locally advanced or metastatic melanoma, renal cell carcinoma, hepatocellular carcinoma or head and neck squamous cell carcinoma were enrolled in the trial. Before TCR sequencing, CD4+ T cells and CD8+ T cells were sorted from peripheral blood as separate populations.

To sequence the TCRbeta CDR3 region, genomic DNA was isolated from the sorted cells. The immunoSEQ Assay was used to sequence the TCRbeta CDR3 regions. TCRdb obtained this table from immuneACCESS and retained in-frame rearrangements with V and J assigned. These tables miss some clones; where compared with another copy, unresolved V genes account for less than half of the shortfall, and the remainder is unexplained. The sample profile shows around 70,000 clones; roughly 80% of them were found once. Clones ranked in the top ten supply under 7% of the sample. The receptor was derived from an adult with an advanced solid tumor such as melanoma, head and neck, liver or kidney cancer. The rearranged chain carries TRBV19 and TRBJ1-3; the D gene is perhaps TRBD1, from 6 matching bases. This specimen was CD4+ or CD8+ T cells sorted from blood, taken in a trial of the OX40 agonist ivuxolimab. The CDR3 in this case is CASSMAGTPSSGNTIYF. The nucleotides read TGTGCCAGTAGTATGGCCGGGACACCTAGCTCTGGAAACACCATATATTTT. Reference TRBV19 and TRBJ1-3 genes cover what lies past the CDR3, so the full variable domain is DGGITQSPKYLFRKEGQNVTLSCEQNLNHDAMYWYRQDPGQGLRLIYYSQIVNDFQKGDIAEGYSVSREKKESFPLTVTSAQKNPTAFYLCASSMAGTPSSGNTIYFGEGSWLTVV.